This is a list of T cell receptor beta chains from one sample in a study of shared clonotypes between healthy human individuals. The data were produced by immunoSEQ multiplex PCR, yet TCRdb's version contains in-frame clones alone and is incomplete. This table has fewer than 500,000 clones, roughly 79% appearing once. The sample consisted of PBMCs. These receptors were collected from a woman aged 40 to 50 in good health. Some clones in this sample may be carry-over from other donors' samples. CDR3s leave out the opening cysteine and the closing phenylalanine or tryptophan. A D gene is named only where the DNA matches it firmly. For some rows the clone size is stated as once, few or many, or as a class when expanded; others skip it.

len	d_gene	v_gene	abundance	CDR3aa
13	-	TRBV7-8	-	ASSLVGRGGYEQY
11	-	TRBV15	-	ATYYTNTGELF
13	TRBD2	TRBV4-1	-	ASSQGLARGDTQY
12	-	TRBV5-5	-	ASSSGGYQETQY
13	TRBD1	TRBV6-4	-	ASSPGQGEVDTQY
11	-	TRBV5-1	once	ASSTPGVDGYT
12	-	TRBV2	-	ASRSSSGANVLT
12	-	TRBV2	-	ASSLGAYPYEQY
15	-	TRBV10-3	-	AISERSSGVAKNIQY
13	-	TRBV18	few	ASSPGQDRIYEQY
11	-	TRBV2	once	ASNPEQSYEQY
11	-	TRBV14	-	ASSQRRNTEAF
15	-	TRBV18	-	ASSPLAVTTSSYEQY
8	-	TRBV20-1	-	SASKKTQY
11	-	TRBV28	-	ASSLPRSGGYT
12	-	TRBV27	-	ASSLWGGRETQY
16	TRBD2	TRBV28	-	ASSLLGLAGPSYNEQF
15	TRBD1	TRBV11-2	once	ASSFLNRDRGSYEQY
11	-	TRBV9	-	ASSPSTKHEQY
12	-	TRBV28	-	ASRPNGRTYGYT
13	TRBD2	TRBV7-2	-	ASSLEVGPSGEQF
15	TRBD1	TRBV18	-	ASSVSVGTDLTDTQY
14	TRBD2	TRBV5-8	-	ASSLRAGGGTDTQY
12	TRBD2	TRBV9	-	ASSAVAGTGELF
13	TRBD1	TRBV5-1	-	ASSQQGAFSNEQF
11	-	TRBV7-3	-	ASSSQGNQPQH
12	-	TRBV27	-	ASSSIGNTGELF
12	TRBD1	TRBV28	-	ASSPPTGSYEQY
10	-	TRBV11-1	-	ASSLWREKLF
13	-	TRBV7-2	-	ASSLAFGPTGELF
11	-	TRBV28	few	ASWTVNTGELF
16	-	TRBV27	-	ASSLSPGTGRGTDTQY
13	-	TRBV28	-	ASTLRYRGEAEQF
11	-	TRBV30	few	AWSRQENTEAF
13	-	TRBV16	-	ASSQLTTGLYEQY
12	-	TRBV7-9	-	ASSSRDMKNIQY
12	TRBD1	TRBV14	-	ASSPGQFFYEQY
12	TRBD1	TRBV29-1	few	SVGRQGSSYEQY
14	TRBD1	TRBV11-2	-	ASSLSVGTGLYEQY
12	-	TRBV5-5	-	ASSVSRGSYEQY
13	TRBD1	TRBV5-1	once	ASSLVGDRVYEQY
13	TRBD2	TRBV6-1	-	ASSEILAAYNEQF
12	TRBD1	TRBV29-1	-	SVGQGAGTGELF
14	TRBD1	TRBV7-3	-	ASSPTGTGARGEQF
15	TRBD2	TRBV9	-	ASSLGLAGAYREEQY
10	-	TRBV7-2	-	ASSLRTDTQY
12	-	TRBV19	-	ASSMMGANTEAF